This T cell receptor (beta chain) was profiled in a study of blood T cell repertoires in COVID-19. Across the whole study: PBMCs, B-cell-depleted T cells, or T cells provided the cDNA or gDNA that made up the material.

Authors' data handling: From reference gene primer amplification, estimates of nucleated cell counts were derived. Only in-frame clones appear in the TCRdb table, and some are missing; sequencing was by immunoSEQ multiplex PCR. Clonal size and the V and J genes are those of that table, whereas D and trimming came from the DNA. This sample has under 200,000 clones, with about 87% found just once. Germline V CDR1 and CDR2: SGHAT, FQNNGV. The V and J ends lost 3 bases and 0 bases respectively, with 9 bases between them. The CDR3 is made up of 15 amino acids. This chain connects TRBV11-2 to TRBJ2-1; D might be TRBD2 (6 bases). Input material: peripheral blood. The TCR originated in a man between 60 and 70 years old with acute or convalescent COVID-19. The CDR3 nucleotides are TGTGCCAGCAGCTTGGGACTTAGCTCCTACAATGAGCAGTTCTTC. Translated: CASSLGLSSYNEQFF.